The clone carrying this T cell receptor (beta chain) was seen ten or more times. Its antigen is as yet unknown. The data belong to a study of T-cell memory formation after mild COVID-19. Study-wide background: TCR clusters were mostly confined to one donor each. General study findings and limits: What remained unconfirmed was the SARS-CoV-2 specificity of second-wave clones peaking on day 37.

The germline V gene encodes CDR1 DFQATT and CDR2 SNEGSKA (reference sequence). The CDR3 runs to 14 residues. Trimming stripped 4 bases from V and 2 bases from J, with 15 bases between. From the 5' RACE reads, TCRdb called clonotypes with MiXCR, one entry per CDR3 protein. The sample lists hundreds of thousands of distinct CDR3 sequences; over 15% were seen once. The TCR sequence derives from an adult woman who had mild COVID-19 (a few samples of this study predate the infection). Cell type and time point are not known. V and J are TRBV20-1 and TRBJ2-7, with D possibly TRBD2 on 6 matching bases. Sequenced input: PBMCs or a T cell subset sorted from them (not recorded which). The CDR3 loop is CSAIISGPPYEQYF. The CDR3 DNA is TGCAGTGCTATAATTAGCGGCCCTCCCTACGAGCAGTACTTC.